Presented here are 21 T cell receptor beta chains from one specimen sequenced in a study of blood T cell repertoires in COVID-19. Libraries were prepared by immunoSEQ multiplex PCR; TCRdb keeps only in-frame clonotypes and omits some of them. Of approximately 61,000 clones listed, about 77% are singletons. Sequenced material: peripheral blood. Receptors originate from a human donor in a cohort sampled during active COVID-19.

This clone was observed many times. The chain couples TRBV6-5 to TRBJ2-7; 8 nucleotides match TRBD1. The germline CDR1 and CDR2 sequences are MNHEY and SVGAGI. Trimming at V came to 2 bases and at J to 3 bases, leaving 9 bases not matched to a gene. This CDR3 is built from 16 residues. In nucleotides, the CDR3 is TGTGCCAGCAGTTACCGGCAGGGGGCGCGGTTCTACGAGCAGTACTTC. Translated: CASSYRQGARFYEQYF.

V and J are TRBV30 and TRBJ2-6, with D maybe TRBD1 (5 bases). There are 18 residues in the CDR3. The V end lost 0 bases, the J end lost 0 bases, and 15 bases lay between the germline ends. Germline V lookup: CDR1 GTSNPN, CDR2 SVGIG (reference sequence). The CDR3 region is CAWSVIRVRISGANVLTF. The CDR3 DNA follows: TGTGCCTGGAGTGTTATCAGGGTGAGGATCTCTGGGGCCAACGTCCTGACTTTC. The entire variable domain, with the rest obtained from reference TRBV30 and TRBJ2-6, is as follows: SQTIHQWPATLVQPVGSPLSLECTVEGTSNPNLYWYRQAAGRGLQLLFYSVGIGQISSEVPQNLSASRPQDRQFILSSKKLLLSDSGFYLCAWSVIRVRISGANVLTFGAGSRLTVL.

The rearrangement links TRBV2 to TRBJ2-3; TRBD2 matches at 9 bases. Losses at the gene ends were 10 bases for V and 1 base for J; bases not matched to a gene: 9. CDR1 is SNHLY and CDR2 is FYNNEI in the germline V gene. The CDR3 is made up of 15 amino acids. CDR3 in amino acids: CATDPRTSGTDTQYF. As DNA, the CDR3 is TGTGCCACCGACCCTAGGACTAGCGGCACAGATACGCAGTATTTT.

The genes are TRBV14 and TRBJ2-7; no reliable D call. V was pared by 1 base and J by 5 bases, with 3 bases between. The CDR3 spans 11 residues. Germline V gives CDR1 SGHDN, CDR2 FVKESK. CDR3 nucleotides: TGTGCCAGCAGCCAAGTTAACGAGCAGTACTTC. Translated, it gives CASSQVNEQYF.

The CDR3 nucleotides read TGTGCCAGCAGCCCGGGACTTTCTGTAGGTCAGCCCCAGCATTTT. It yields the protein CASSPGLSVGQPQHF. The genes are TRBV5-8 and TRBJ1-5; TRBD1 might be the D (5 bases). The CDR3 is 15 amino acids. Germline loops: CDR1 SGHTS, CDR2 YDEGEE. Deletions cut 4 bases from V and 6 bases from J, with 17 bases between.

The gene calls are TRBV14 and TRBJ2-2; D unclear. CDR3 size: 13 residues. Trimming shortened V by 1 base and J by 5 bases, and 5 bases separated the two germline ends. Germline loops: CDR1 SGHDN, CDR2 FVKESK. The CDR3 DNA reads as TGTGCCAGCAGCCAAGTGCGTACCGGGGAGCTGTTTTTT. The encoded protein is CASSQVRTGELFF.

This chain connects TRBV2 to TRBJ2-2; TRBD2 matches at 7 bases. Unmatched junction bases numbered 15, after V lost 7 bases and J lost 7 bases. Germline CDR1 SNHLY, CDR2 FYNNEI. This CDR3 is built from 16 residues. The CDR3 reads CASTGVGQAGSGELFF. CDR3 coding DNA: TGTGCCAGCACCGGAGTCGGGCAAGCGGGGAGCGGGGAGCTGTTTTTT.

The V call is TRBV7-9, the J call TRBJ1-2; D not resolved. Germline lookup yields CDR1 SEHNR and CDR2 FQNEAQ (reference sequence). V lost 6 bases and J lost 8, with 16 bases in between. The length of the CDR3 is 13 residues. CDR3 in amino acids: CASSFRHASGYTF. The CDR3 coding sequence is TGTGCCAGCAGTTTCAGACATGCCTCGGGCTACACCTTC.

The CDR3 nucleotides read TGTGCCAGTAGTATAGCGGGGGGGGTGGATACGCAGTATTTT. Translation: CASSIAGGVDTQYF. J is TRBJ2-3 and V is TRBV19; 8 positions agree with TRBD2. V lost 1 base, J lost 6 bases, and 3 bases stayed unmatched. The CDR3 extends over 14 amino acids. Looked up from germline, CDR1 is LNHDA and CDR2 is SQIVND (reference sequence).

The chain employs TRBV11-2 and TRBJ2-1, with 9 nucleotides matching TRBD1. Trimming at V came to 1 base and at J to 8 bases, leaving 9 bases not matched to a gene. The CDR3 totals 16 residues. The germline CDR1 and CDR2 sequences are SGHAT and FQNNGV. CDR3 residues: CASSLVYAGQGHEQFF. CDR3 bases: TGTGCCAGCAGCTTAGTGTATGCGGGACAGGGCCATGAGCAGTTCTTC.

The chain carries TRBV10-3 and TRBJ2-1, with 8 positions matching TRBD2. The germline V gene encodes CDR1 ENHRY and CDR2 SYGVKD. J lost 3 bases, V lost 6 bases, and 4 bases had no gene match. The CDR3 spans 14 residues. CDR3 amino acids: CAISGTRNYNEQFF. The CDR3, as DNA: TGTGCCATCAGCGGGACTAGGAACTACAATGAGCAGTTCTTC.

The CDR3 loop is CSASEAGSYNEQFF. DNA of the CDR3: TGCAGTGCTAGTGAAGCGGGATCCTACAATGAGCAGTTCTTC. The genes are TRBV20-1 and TRBJ2-1; 7 nucleotides line up with TRBD2. This CDR3 spans 14 amino acids. J lost 1 base, V lost 3 bases, and 3 bases had no gene match. In germline, CDR1 is DFQATT, CDR2 SNEGSKA (reference sequence).

This clone has more than one count but fewer than ten. This chain uses TRBV28 with TRBJ1-1; D ambiguous. From germline, CDR1 is MDHEN and CDR2 SYDVKM. Trimming stripped 7 bases from V and 0 bases from J, with 6 bases between. There are 12 residues in the CDR3. In DNA, the CDR3 is TGTGCCAGCACACAGATGAACACTGAAGCTTTCTTT. Translation: CASTQMNTEAFF.

The genes are TRBV6-5 and TRBJ1-3, with no clear D. Germline lookup yields CDR1 MNHEY and CDR2 SVGAGI. The CDR3 length is 15 residues. Trimming left V 0 bases short and J 5 bases short, with 11 bases between. The CDR3 coding sequence is TGTGCCAGCAGTTACTCGAAGAATAGAAGAAACACCATATATTTT. This encodes CASSYSKNRRNTIYF.

The chain is built from TRBV28 and TRBJ2-7; 8 bases match TRBD1. V gave up 3 bases and J gave up 6 bases; unmatched junction bases: 7. CDR3 length: 14 residues. Germline V lookup: CDR1 MDHEN, CDR2 SYDVKM. CDR3 amino acids: CASSLQGATREQYF. CDR3 DNA sequence: TGTGCCAGCAGTTTGCAGGGGGCGACCCGCGAGCAGTACTTC.

This chain uses TRBV29-1 with TRBJ2-5; 7 bases map to TRBD2. This CDR3 is built from 14 residues. Germline loops: CDR1 SQVTM, CDR2 ANQGSEA. J lost 4 bases, V lost 4 bases, and 9 bases had no gene match. The CDR3 is CSVGSLAVRETQYF. Written as DNA, the CDR3 is TGCAGCGTTGGAAGCCTAGCGGTCCGAGAGACCCAGTACTTC.

The sample holds a few counts of this clone. As DNA, the CDR3 is TGTGCCAGCTCACTAAAGCCGAACACTGAAGCTTTCTTT. The encoded protein is CASSLKPNTEAFF. V usage is TRBV18 and J usage is TRBJ1-1; D remains ambiguous. Germline CDR1 and CDR2: KGHSH and LQKENI. Trimming pared 4 bases from V and 1 base from J, leaving 7 bases between. This CDR3 spans 13 amino acids.

The chain is built from TRBV6-6 and TRBJ1-5; D remains ambiguous. The V end was cut by 5 bases, the J end by 5 bases, with 10 bases between. Germline V gene data show CDR1 as MNHNY and CDR2 as SVGAGI (reference sequence). The CDR3 has 13 amino acids. This CDR3 is CASSPWRDQPQHF. The CDR3 nucleotides read TGTGCCAGCAGTCCTTGGCGGGATCAGCCCCAGCATTTT.

The chain combines TRBV5-6 with TRBJ1-1; 7 bases are shared with TRBD1. Unmatched junction bases numbered 6, after V lost 4 bases and J lost 0 bases. There are 15 residues in the CDR3. Looked up from germline, CDR1 is SGHDT and CDR2 is YYEEEE. CDR3 nucleotide sequence: TGTGCCAGCAGCCTTGGGACAGCCATGAACACTGAAGCTTTCTTT. Translated: CASSLGTAMNTEAFF.

The chain couples TRBV4-1 to TRBJ2-5; tentative D call: TRBD2 (6 bases). V lost 5 bases to trimming and J lost 5 bases, with 18 bases between them. The CDR3 has 15 amino acids. Germline V lookup: CDR1 MGHRA, CDR2 YSYEKL. CDR3 DNA: TGCGCCAGCAGCAAAGGGTCGGGGGTCGGGGAGACCCAGTACTTC. Residues: CASSKGSGVGETQYF.

This rearrangement joins TRBV11-2 to TRBJ2-7, with TRBD1 matching over 11 bases. J lost 1 base, V lost 5 bases, and 13 bases had no gene match. Germline CDR1 reads SGHAT; CDR2 reads FQNNGV. The CDR3 contains 18 residues. The CDR3 protein is CASSLGTGTGGRSYEQYF. The CDR3, as DNA: TGTGCCAGCAGCCTCGGAACCGGGACAGGGGGAAGGTCCTACGAGCAGTACTTC.